This entry lists 25 T cell receptor beta chains sequenced from one sample in a study of blood T cell repertoires in COVID-19. Profiled with immunoSEQ multiplex PCR; TCRdb holds only in-frame clones, not every one. The repertoire holds approximately 200,000 clones, with around 89% as singletons. The sequenced material came from PBMCs or T cells enriched from blood (not recorded which). These receptors were collected from a man aged 25-45 years who had recovered from COVID-19.

The V and J genes are TRBV6-5 and TRBJ2-7, with D tentatively TRBD2 (6 bases). V lost 2 bases and J lost 2, with 13 bases in between. The length of the CDR3 is 15 residues. The germline V gene has CDR1 MNHEY and CDR2 SVGAGI. Here the CDR3 reads CASSYRRAITYEQYF. The CDR3 coding sequence is TGTGCCAGCAGTTACAGGAGGGCAATCACCTACGAGCAGTACTTC.

This clone showed up just a few times. The CDR3 region is CASSYPSGLGGDTQYF. Written as DNA, the CDR3 is TGTGCCAGCAGTTACCCCTCTGGACTAGGGGGAGATACGCAGTATTTT. The chain couples TRBV6-5 to TRBJ2-3; a possible D gene is TRBD2 (7 bases). The CDR3 runs to 16 residues. Trimming removed 2 bases from V and 5 bases from J, with 17 bases in between. Germline values: CDR1 MNHEY, CDR2 SVGAGI.

The V and J genes are TRBV7-9 and TRBJ1-3; a possible D gene is TRBD1 (6 bases). Germline V gives CDR1 SEHNR, CDR2 FQNEAQ (reference sequence). This CDR3 comprises 15 residues. V lost 1 base and J 3 bases, leaving 10 bases between the germline ends. CDR3: CASSLVGGGGNTIYF. CDR3 coding DNA: TGTGCCAGCAGCTTAGTTGGGGGCGGTGGAAACACCATATATTTT.

V is TRBV2 and J is TRBJ2-7; TRBD2 is a possible D gene (5 bases). Germline assignment: CDR1 SNHLY and CDR2 FYNNEI. CDR3 length: 16 residues. V was shortened by 7 bases and J by 0 bases, with 19 bases between the two germline ends. CDR3 DNA sequence: TGTGCCAGCACCTATGAGGGCCCGAGTGCCTCCTACGAGCAGTACTTC. This encodes CASTYEGPSASYEQYF.

The CDR3 is CASSSRWGVNTEAFF. For the CDR3, the DNA is TGTGCCAGCAGCTCCCGCTGGGGGGTGAACACTGAAGCTTTCTTT. V is TRBV7-9 and J is TRBJ1-1; maybe TRBD1 (5 bases). With 4 bases removed from V and 0 bases from J, the gap between germline ends came to 12 bases. The germline V gene encodes CDR1 SEHNR and CDR2 FQNEAQ (reference sequence). The CDR3 extends over 15 amino acids.

DNA for the CDR3: TGTGCCAGCAGTTACAGTGGGACAGGAATGCACGAGCAGTACTTC. It is translated as CASSYSGTGMHEQYF. This chain connects TRBV6-5 to TRBJ2-7; 8 bases agree with TRBD1. The V segment lost 2 bases and the J segment 5 bases; nucleotides outside the gene matches: 8. The CDR3 loop spans 15 amino acids. The germline V gene has CDR1 MNHEY and CDR2 SVGAGI.

The CDR3 spells CASSPWAFYNEQFF. The CDR3 bases are TGTGCCAGCAGCCCCTGGGCCTTTTACAATGAGCAGTTCTTC. The rearrangement links TRBV3-1 (or the pseudogene TRBV3-2) to TRBJ2-1; D gene ambiguous. The CDR3 spans 14 residues. The germline gives CDR1 LGHDT, CDR2 YNNKEL (reference sequence). V lost 4 bases, J lost 4 bases, and 11 bases lay in between.

This clone was seen only a few times. The gene calls are TRBV6-2 or TRBV6-3 and TRBJ2-7; D uncertain. CDR1 is MNHEY and CDR2 is SVGEGT in the germline V gene. The CDR3 consists of 14 residues. Trimming pared 6 bases from V and 0 bases from J, leaving 12 bases between. CDR3 in amino acids: CASSPLRVSYEQYF. DNA for the CDR3: TGTGCCAGCAGCCCACTACGGGTCTCCTACGAGCAGTACTTC.

V usage is TRBV15 and J usage is TRBJ2-3; 14 bases map to TRBD2. V was pared by 0 bases and J by 5 bases, with 4 bases of the junction left unmatched. CDR1 is LNHNV, CDR2 YYDKDF, per germline (reference sequence). CDR3 length equals 17 residues. Written as DNA, the CDR3 is TGTGCCACCAGCAGAGATGTGGGACTAGCGGGAGTAGATACGCAGTATTTT. Its translation is CATSRDVGLAGVDTQYF.

CDR3 sequence: CASRLGSDSGYEQYF. CDR3 nucleotides: TGTGCCAGCAGACTCGGGTCCGACTCGGGGTACGAGCAGTACTTC. This sequence joins TRBV6-5 and TRBJ2-7; possibly TRBD2 for D (5 bases). From germline, CDR1 is MNHEY and CDR2 SVGAGI. Trimming pared 6 bases from V and 4 bases from J, leaving 19 bases between. The CDR3 sequence is 15 residues long.

The chain links TRBV6-2 or TRBV6-3 to TRBJ2-7, with 12 bases that match TRBD2. Trimming removed 4 bases from V and 0 bases from J; junction bases left unmatched: 1. Germline V gene lookup returns CDR1 MNHEY and CDR2 SVGEGT. The CDR3 covers 15 residues. The CDR3 nucleotides read TGTGCCAGCAGTTGGACTAGCGGGAACTCCTACGAGCAGTACTTC. Translating gives CASSWTSGNSYEQYF.

This chain joins TRBV28 and TRBJ2-3; TRBD2 matches at 10 bases. Germline trimming cut 3 bases from V and 5 bases from J; bases unmatched to any gene: 8. Per the germline V gene, CDR1 is MDHEN and CDR2 is SYDVKM. The CDR3 covers 16 residues. DNA for the CDR3: TGTGCCAGCAGTTTTTGGGCTAGCGGGAGAAGAGATACGCAGTATTTT. Translated: CASSFWASGRRDTQYF.

The J gene is TRBJ2-5, the V gene TRBV5-5; 11 bases are a match to TRBD2. Germline loops: CDR1 SGHKS, CDR2 YYEKEE (reference sequence). V was clipped by 1 base and J by 5 bases; unmatched bases: 7. CDR3 length: 16 residues. CDR3 DNA sequence: TGTGCCAGCAGCTTGTTTACTAGCGGGAGTATGGAGACCCAGTACTTC. Translated: CASSLFTSGSMETQYF. Full variable domain (outside the CDR3, taken from reference TRBV5-5 and TRBJ2-5): DAGVTQSPTHLIKTRGQQVTLRCSPISGHKSVSWYQQVLGQGPQFIFQYYEKEERGRGNFPDRFSARQFPNYSSELNVNALLLGDSALYLCASSLFTSGSMETQYFGPGTRLLVL.

The chain couples TRBV9 to TRBJ1-4, with D tentatively TRBD1 (6 bases). Looked up from germline, CDR1 is SGDLS and CDR2 is YYNGEE. V was shortened by 3 bases and J by 0 bases, with 12 bases between the two germline ends. The CDR3 length is 16 residues. The DNA of the CDR3 is TGTGCCAGCAGCGCCGGAGGACAGCCAACTAATGAAAAACTGTTTTTT. Translated: CASSAGGQPTNEKLFF.

The V gene is TRBV6-5, the J gene TRBJ1-2; D unclear. The length of the CDR3 is 13 residues. The V gene lost 7 bases and the J gene lost 1 base, with 10 bases spanning the gap. The germline CDR1 and CDR2 sequences are MNHEY and SVGAGI. DNA of the CDR3: TGTGCCAGCACCGTGGCCATTAACTATGGCTACACCTTC. Translated, it gives CASTVAINYGYTF.

On this clone: One end of the junction fails to match germline, which may point to a read error. The genes are TRBV7-6 and TRBJ2-1; 9 nucleotides align to TRBD2. The CDR3 extends over 15 amino acids. Germline values: CDR1 SGHVS, CDR2 FNYEAQ. The CDR3 DNA sequence: TGTGCCAGCAGTTTAGGGACTAGCCCTTACAATGAGCAGTTCTTC. Its translation is CASSLGTSPYNEQFF.

The chain combines TRBV7-6 with TRBJ2-3; tentatively, D is TRBD2 (6 bases). Trimming stripped 2 bases from V and 4 bases from J, with 16 bases between. The V gene's germline CDR1 is SGHVS and CDR2 FNYEAQ. The CDR3 contains 16 residues. The CDR3 DNA reads as TGTGCCAGCAGCTTAAGTAGTGCGGGAATGGCAGATACGCAGTATTTT. It specifies CASSLSSAGMADTQYF.

V usage is TRBV23-1 and J usage is TRBJ2-5; 7 bases are a match to TRBD2. TRBV23-1 is filed as an ORF, its function uncertain. V dropped 0 bases and J dropped 5; count of bases not matched to a gene: 12. This CDR3 region has 17 residues. CDR3 sequence: CASSQSGPGGVAETQYF. In nucleotides, the CDR3 is TGCGCCAGCAGTCAATCAGGTCCGGGAGGCGTCGCCGAGACCCAGTACTTC.

The chain joins TRBV4-3 to TRBJ1-1; D is unresolved. The germline V gene encodes CDR1 LGHNA and CDR2 YSLEER. The V end lost 5 bases, the J end lost 6 bases, and 10 bases lay between the germline ends. The CDR3 spans 12 residues. The DNA for the CDR3 is TGCGCCAGCAGCAGGGCGGGGTCTGAAGCTTTCTTT. This encodes CASSRAGSEAFF.

This clone was observed a single time. The chain carries TRBV5-6 and TRBJ2-1, with D possibly matching TRBD2 (6 bases). CDR1 SGHDT and CDR2 YYEEEE come from the germline V gene. With 0 bases removed from V and 0 bases from J, the gap between germline ends came to 10 bases. The CDR3 covers 16 residues. CDR3 residues: CASSLGGDRSYNEQFF. The CDR3 DNA reads as TGTGCCAGCAGCTTGGGCGGGGACCGCTCCTACAATGAGCAGTTCTTC.

This clone was seen only once. This chain links TRBV2 with TRBJ1-2; 9 nucleotides match TRBD1. Germline CDR1 SNHLY, CDR2 FYNNEI. The V segment lost 2 bases and the J segment 0 bases; nucleotides outside the gene matches: 4. This CDR3 is 16 amino acids long. CDR3: CASSERGQGANYGYTF. CDR3 coding DNA: TGTGCCAGCAGTGAAAGGGGACAGGGCGCTAACTATGGCTACACCTTC.

The rearrangement joins TRBV27 to TRBJ1-4; tentatively, D is TRBD1 (6 bases). V gave up 5 bases and J gave up 7 bases, with 20 bases separating them. The CDR3 length is 16 residues. CDR1 is MNHEY and CDR2 is SMNVEV in the germline V gene (reference sequence). As DNA, the CDR3 is TGTGCCAGCAGTAGGGACACGCGGCGTTGGAGTGAAAAACTGTTTTTT. It translates to CASSRDTRRWSEKLFF.

This chain connects TRBV30 to TRBJ1-3; D is possibly TRBD1 (6 bases). This CDR3 comprises 13 residues. V dropped 4 bases and J dropped 3 bases, with 10 bases sitting between them. Germline lookup yields CDR1 GTSNPN and CDR2 SVGIG (reference sequence). The CDR3 loop is CAWTQGGGNTIYF. The CDR3 bases are TGTGCCTGGACTCAAGGGGGTGGAAACACCATATATTTT.

The chain carries TRBV5-6 and TRBJ2-5; 14 bases agree with TRBD2. The CDR3 is 15 residues long. The germline V gene has CDR1 SGHDT and CDR2 YYEEEE. V trimming: 4 bases; J trimming: 5 bases; junction bases outside the gene matches: 4. The CDR3 nucleotides read TGTGCCAGCAGCCCGACTAGCGGGGGGGCCGAGACCCAGTACTTC. It encodes CASSPTSGGAETQYF.

V is TRBV10-2 and J is TRBJ2-5; 12 nucleotides align to TRBD2. The CDR3 has 15 residues. Looked up from germline, CDR1 is WSHSY and CDR2 is SAAADI. V lost 5 bases to trimming and J lost 6 bases; unmatched junction nucleotides: 7. The CDR3 nucleotides are TGCGCCAGCAGTCCCCCACTAGCGGGGGGAAAGACCCAGTACTTC. This translates into CASSPPLAGGKTQYF.